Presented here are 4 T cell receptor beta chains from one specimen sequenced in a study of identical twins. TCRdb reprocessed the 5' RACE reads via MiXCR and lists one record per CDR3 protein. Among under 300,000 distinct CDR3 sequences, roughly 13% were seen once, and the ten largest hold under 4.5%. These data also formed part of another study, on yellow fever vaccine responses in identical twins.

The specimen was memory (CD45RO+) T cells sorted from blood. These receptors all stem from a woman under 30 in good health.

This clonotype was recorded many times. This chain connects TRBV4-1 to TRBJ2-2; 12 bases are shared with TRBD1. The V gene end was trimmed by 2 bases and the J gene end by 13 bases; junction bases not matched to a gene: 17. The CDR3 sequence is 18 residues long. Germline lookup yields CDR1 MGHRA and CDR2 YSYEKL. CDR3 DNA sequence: TGCGCCAGCAGCCAACCAGTGGGGGTTGGGACAGGGGGCTCGGGGCTGTTTTTT. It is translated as CASSQPVGVGTGGSGLFF.

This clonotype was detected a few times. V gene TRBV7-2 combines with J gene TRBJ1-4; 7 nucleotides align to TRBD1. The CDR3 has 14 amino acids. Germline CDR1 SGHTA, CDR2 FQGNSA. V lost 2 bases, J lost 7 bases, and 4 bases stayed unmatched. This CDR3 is CASSLRSGGEKLFF. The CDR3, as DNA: TGTGCCAGCAGCTTACGCTCAGGGGGTGAAAAACTGTTTTTT.

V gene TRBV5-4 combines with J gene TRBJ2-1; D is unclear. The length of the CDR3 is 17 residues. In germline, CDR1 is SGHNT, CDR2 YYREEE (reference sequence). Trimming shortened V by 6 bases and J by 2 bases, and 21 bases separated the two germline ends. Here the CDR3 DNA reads TGTGCCAGCACCCAGACCTCCGGGTCCAAGGCCTACAATGAGCAGTTCTTC. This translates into CASTQTSGSKAYNEQFF.

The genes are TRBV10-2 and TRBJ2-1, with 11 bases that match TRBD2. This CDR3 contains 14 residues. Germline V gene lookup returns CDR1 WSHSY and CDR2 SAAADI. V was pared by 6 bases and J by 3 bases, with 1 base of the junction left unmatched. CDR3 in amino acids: CASRTSGGYNEQFF. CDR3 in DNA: TGCGCCAGCAGAACTAGCGGGGGCTACAATGAGCAGTTCTTC.